Listed here is a single TCR beta chain. Other DNA sequences in the sample encode the same CDR3. This entry comes from a study of shared clonotypes between healthy human individuals. Study at large: Donors were two women and a few men aged 18 to 49. Researchers assigned three CD4 naive, three CD4 memory, two CD8 naive and one CD8 memory plate to each donor.

Looked up from germline, CDR1 is KGHSH and CDR2 is LQKENI. The CDR3 runs to 16 residues. Germline trimming cut 3 bases from V and 9 bases from J; bases unmatched to any gene: 13. Only in-frame clones appear in the TCRdb table, and some are missing; sequencing was by immunoSEQ multiplex PCR. The sample shows some 1.5 million clones, roughly 96% of them seen only once. This TCR was recovered from a man aged 25 to 40 in good health. The V gene is TRBV18, the J gene TRBJ2-1, with 8 bases matching TRBD2. Material: naive CD4+ T cells sorted from blood. Stated subset: CD45RA+ positively selected. CDR3 sequence reads: CASSPAPGLVNGEQFF. The CDR3 coding sequence is TGTGCCAGCTCACCGGCCCCGGGACTAGTCAATGGTGAGCAGTTCTTC.